The present entry profiles one T cell receptor beta chain with its context. The data were obtained in a study of shared clonotypes between healthy human individuals. DNA at about 200 ng, around 30,000 T cell genomes, went into sorted-subset replicate PCRs. Only in-frame clones appear in the TCRdb table, and some are missing; sequencing was by immunoSEQ multiplex PCR. Altogether hundreds of thousands of clones are present, approximately 92% being singletons, with the ten largest covering under 30%. Trimming pared 4 bases from V and 0 bases from J, leaving 14 bases between. The CDR3 has 16 residues. Germline CDR1 SEHNR, CDR2 FQNEAQ (reference sequence). Naive CD8 cells lacked CD45RO, underwent positive selection for CCR7 and left out terminally differentiated effector memory CD45RA+ cells.

The specimen was naive CD8+ T cells sorted from blood. The V and J genes are TRBV7-9 and TRBJ2-3; a weak D match, TRBD2 (5 bases). The clonotype was recovered from a man under 40 in good health. CDR3 DNA: TGTGCCAGCAGCTCCCGGGGAAGACAAAGCACAGATACGCAGTATTTT. It is translated as CASSSRGRQSTDTQYF.